These 15 T cell receptor beta chains were sequenced from one sample in a study of blood T cell repertoires in COVID-19. Repertoires were generated with immunoSEQ multiplex PCR, while TCRdb's copy carries only in-frame clones and drops some. This table holds about 370,000 clones, 85% to 90% found once. Sample: PBMCs or T cells enriched from blood (not recorded which). The receptors were sampled from a man between 18 and 29 years old who had recovered from COVID-19.

The genes are TRBV20-1 and TRBJ2-1; 9 nucleotides line up with TRBD1. Looked up from germline, CDR1 is DFQATT and CDR2 is SNEGSKA (reference sequence). V was pared by 6 bases and J by 16 bases, with 10 bases of the junction left unmatched. The CDR3 extends over 11 amino acids. CDR3 loop: CSASDRGDQFF. Here the CDR3 DNA reads TGCAGTGCCTCTGACAGGGGGGATCAATTCTTC.

The V and J genes are TRBV3-1 (or the pseudogene TRBV3-2) and TRBJ1-1; 9 positions match TRBD1. This CDR3 contains 16 residues. The germline CDR1 and CDR2 sequences are LGHDT and YNNKEL (reference sequence). V gave up 4 bases and J gave up 0 bases; unmatched junction bases: 6. CDR3 sequence (DNA): TGTGCCAGCAGCCCCTCCACAGGGGGCCTGAACACTGAAGCTTTCTTT. This translates into CASSPSTGGLNTEAFF.

CDR3: CASSLEAGGLDQPQHF. For the CDR3, the DNA is TGTGCCAGCAGCTTGGAGGCAGGGGGCTTAGATCAGCCCCAGCATTTT. The chain combines TRBV5-8 with TRBJ1-5; TRBD1 agrees at 8 bases. Germline V gene data show CDR1 as SGHTS and CDR2 as YDEGEE. V lost 0 bases, J lost 5 bases, and 7 bases stayed unmatched. The CDR3 is 16 amino acids.

CDR3 in DNA: TGTGCCAGTACCTCAGGGGAAACGAACACCGGGGAGCTGTTTTTT. It translates to CASTSGETNTGELFF. The V call is TRBV19, the J call TRBJ2-2; D is perhaps TRBD1 (6 bases). CDR1 is LNHDA and CDR2 is SQIVND in the germline V gene (reference sequence). Trimming shortened V by 7 bases and J by 0 bases, and 12 bases separated the two germline ends. CDR3 size: 15 residues.

V and J are TRBV7-2 and TRBJ2-7; 10 nucleotides match TRBD1. CDR1 SGHTA and CDR2 FQGNSA come from the germline V gene. The CDR3 consists of 14 residues. V was pared by 3 bases and J by 6 bases, with 5 bases of the junction left unmatched. The CDR3 nucleotides read TGTGCCAGCAGCTTCGGGACAGGGGCTCGCGAGCAGTACTTC. This codes for CASSFGTGAREQYF.

This sequence joins TRBV12-5 and TRBJ1-2; D is ambiguous. There are 13 residues in the CDR3. From germline, CDR1 is LGHNT and CDR2 FRNRAP. This chain's CDR3 is CAATTGRPYGYTF. The DNA for the CDR3 is TGTGCCGCCACTACCGGGAGGCCCTATGGCTACACCTTC.

The rearrangement joins TRBV3-1 (or the pseudogene TRBV3-2) to TRBJ2-2; 9 bases are a match to TRBD2. The junction had 3 bases not matched to a gene; V was cut back by 2 bases and J by 2 bases. This CDR3 spans 16 amino acids. The germline V gene encodes CDR1 LGHDT and CDR2 YNNKEL (reference sequence). DNA for the CDR3: TGTGCCAGCAGCCAACTACTAGCGGGCAACACCGGGGAGCTGTTTTTT. It translates to CASSQLLAGNTGELFF.

The V call is TRBV13, the J call TRBJ1-2; D is perhaps TRBD1 (6 bases). Germline V lookup: CDR1 PRHDT, CDR2 FYEKMQ (reference sequence). Trimming removed 4 bases from V and 6 bases from J, with 33 bases in between. This CDR3 spans 20 amino acids. Here the CDR3 DNA reads TGTGCCAGCAGCTCCAGCATAACCCGGCCGCTTTGGACAGCCTCCAATGGCTACACCTTC. This sequence encodes CASSSSITRPLWTASNGYTF.

With regard to this clone: Within the sample, other DNA sequences also encode this same CDR3. This chain links TRBV6-1 with TRBJ1-1; D gene unclear. V was trimmed by 3 bases and J by 9 bases, leaving 5 bases between them. Per germline, CDR1 MNHNS and CDR2 SASEGT. This CDR3 contains 10 residues. DNA of the CDR3: TGTGCCAGCAGTGACAGGAAAGCTTTCTTT. It is translated as CASSDRKAFF.

The chain joins TRBV3-1 (or the pseudogene TRBV3-2) to TRBJ2-1; 8 nucleotides agree with TRBD2. J gave up 7 bases and V 1 base, and 3 bases lay outside the gene matches. CDR3 length: 14 residues. Germline-derived CDR1 and CDR2 are LGHDT and YNNKEL (reference sequence). CDR3 nucleotides: TGTGCCAGCAGCCAAGCGGGAGGGAGGAATGAGCAGTTCTTC. It specifies CASSQAGGRNEQFF.

This clone has a single count. The chain joins TRBV20-1 to TRBJ2-7; 8 bases fit TRBD2. With 6 bases clipped from V and 6 bases from J, the junction kept 4 bases outside the gene matches. The CDR3 is 11 amino acids. Germline-derived CDR1 and CDR2 are DFQATT and SNEGSKA (reference sequence). CDR3 amino acids: CSATGGREQYF. DNA for the CDR3: TGCAGTGCAACGGGAGGGCGCGAGCAGTACTTC.

This clone has just a few counts. The genes are TRBV5-8 and TRBJ1-3; 7 bases are a match to TRBD1. This CDR3 has 16 amino acids. The V gene's germline CDR1 is SGHTS and CDR2 YDEGEE. Trimming cost V 4 bases and J 2 bases; bases outside gene matches: 9. CDR3 protein: CASSDRRGRPGNTIYF. CDR3 nucleotides: TGTGCCAGCAGCGATCGGAGGGGGCGGCCTGGAAACACCATATATTTT.

This clone is a singleton in its sample. The chain has TRBV12-3 or TRBV12-4 and TRBJ1-1; D ambiguous. V lost 6 bases to trimming and J lost 0 bases, with 8 bases between them. The CDR3 loop spans 13 amino acids. CDR3 region: CASSLQMNTEAFF. DNA for the CDR3: TGTGCCAGCAGCCTTCAGATGAACACTGAAGCTTTCTTT.

The gene calls are TRBV19 and TRBJ2-2, with 7 bases aligning to TRBD2. In germline, CDR1 is LNHDA, CDR2 SQIVND (reference sequence). J was trimmed by 4 bases and V by 7 bases; bases with no gene match: 12. The CDR3 sequence is 16 residues long. The CDR3 protein is CASKGRDYALTGELFF. In DNA form, the CDR3 reads TGTGCCAGTAAGGGCCGGGACTATGCCCTCACCGGGGAGCTGTTTTTT.

The sample holds one count of this clone. The rearrangement links TRBV19 to TRBJ2-1; 11 nucleotides agree with TRBD2. This CDR3 comprises 14 residues. Looked up from germline, CDR1 is LNHDA and CDR2 is SQIVND (reference sequence). The J segment lost 6 bases and the V segment lost 9 bases, leaving 7 bases of the junction unmatched. CDR3 sequence reads: CASCLLAGGNEQFF. CDR3 sequence (DNA): TGTGCCAGCTGTCTCCTAGCGGGGGGCAATGAGCAGTTCTTC.